The source of this T cell receptor beta chain is a study of blood T cell repertoires in COVID-19 (dated by TCRdb to about 2020). Regarding the study in general: Collaborator samples came from the United States, Italy and Spain and covered acute and convalescent phases of COVID-19. The prospective study material was composed of cDNA or gDNA derived from T cells, B-cell-depleted T cells, or PBMCs. The dataset comprised deeply sampled blood TCRbeta repertoires from subjects exposed to, actively infected with, or recovered from COVID-19. The repertoires were released in a freely available public database meant as a resource for research on the immune response to SARS-CoV-2. The samples were drawn from the first 160 participants of the ongoing ImmuneRACE study and from more than 1,000 subjects provided by 6 global collaborators. Nearly every sample came with metadata listing a de-identified subject ID, COVID-19 status, age in years and sex. HLA class I and class II types, where available, came from metadata supplied by the sample provider rather than from assay-based typing. Overall study outcomes, separate from this receptor: Clinical and demographic metadata were provided uncurated, with the amount varying by source and participant.

TCRbeta CDR3 regions were amplified from genomic DNA using the immunoSEQ Assay, a bias-controlled multiplex PCR. As for the authors' bioinformatics: The number of nucleated cells in each sample was estimated from the amplification of reference gene primers within the assay. To quantify the absolute abundance of each unique TCRbeta CDR3 rearrangement, sequence reads were collapsed and filtered. For each sample, productive Simpson clonality was calculated by taking the square root of Simpson's diversity index across productive rearrangements. TCRdb limited this immuneACCESS table to in-frame rearrangements with V and J called. A share of clones is missing; checked studies link under half to unresolved V genes, and the rest is unexplained. V and J calls and clone size are copied from that table; D and trimming were computed from the DNA. The sample table holds around 150,000 clones, of which approximately 82% were seen once. The ten largest clonotypes hold around a fifth of the sample.

Collaborating institutions collected whole blood in K2EDTA tubes following their own protocols. Collaborator samples were shipped for TCRbeta analysis as frozen whole blood, isolated PBMCs, or DNA extracted from either sample type. Details on this clone: It has no known antigen specificity. The sample holds no much larger clone one base away, and base qualities are not on file.

Trimming takes 4 bases off V and 1 base off J; junction bases not matched to a gene: 4. Measured from the cysteine to the phenylalanine, the CDR3 is 15 residues long. The kept DNA is CDR3 alone, 45 bases in frame from the first base. CDR1 and CDR2, looked up from the germline V gene (reference sequence), are LNHNV and YYDKDF. The chain uses TRBV15 and TRBJ2-1; the central 7 bases match TRBD2. The receptor was derived from an elderly woman with acute or convalescent COVID-19. The sequencing sample was made of peripheral blood. CDR3 reads: CATSISGPSYNEQFF. At the DNA level, the sequence is TGTGCCACCAGCATTAGCGGGCCTTCCTACAATGAGCAGTTCTTC.